Reported below is one TCR beta chain. The sample comes from a study of cytomegalovirus exposure and HLA in healthy donors. After removal of 1 base from V and 4 bases from J, the junction contained 7 bases not matched to a gene. The germline V gene encodes CDR1 SGHTA and CDR2 FQGNSA. The CDR3 is made up of 15 amino acids. Vbeta (60) and Jbeta (13) primers were used in the PCR. Clones were read by immunoSEQ multiplex PCR, and TCRdb kept only the in-frame ones, dropping some. The data hold some 250,000 clones, with 82% observed a single time. The specimen was PBMCs. This sequence joins TRBV7-2 and TRBJ2-7; TRBD1 aligns across 7 bases. The clonotype comes from a woman between 35 and 50 years old in good health and CMV-seropositive. CDR3 DNA: TGTGCCAGCAGCTTAGTGGCTGACAGGGAATACGAGCAGTACTTC. This translates into CASSLVADREYEQYF.